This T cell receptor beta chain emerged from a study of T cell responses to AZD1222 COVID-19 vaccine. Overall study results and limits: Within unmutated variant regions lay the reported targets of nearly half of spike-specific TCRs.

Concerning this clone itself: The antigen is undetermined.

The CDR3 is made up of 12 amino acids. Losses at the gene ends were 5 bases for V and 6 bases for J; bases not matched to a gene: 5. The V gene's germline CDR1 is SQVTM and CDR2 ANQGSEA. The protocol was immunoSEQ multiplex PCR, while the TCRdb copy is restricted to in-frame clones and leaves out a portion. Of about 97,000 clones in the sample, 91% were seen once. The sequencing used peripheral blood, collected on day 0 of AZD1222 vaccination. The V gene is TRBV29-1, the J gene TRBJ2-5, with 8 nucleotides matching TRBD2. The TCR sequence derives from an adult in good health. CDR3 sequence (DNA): TGCAGCGTTACGGCGGGGGGTAAGACCCAGTACTTC. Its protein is CSVTAGGKTQYF.